These 30 T cell receptor beta chains came from one sample sequenced in a study of T cells in Graves' hyperthyroidism and ophthalmopathy. Amplification yielded TCR beta CDR3 regions, with RNA transcripts as the source. During a first-round RT-PCR of the TCR CDR3, the HTBI primer set was used. TCRdb re-derived calls from the multiplex PCR reads in MiXCR, one entry per CDR3 protein. The sample has 300,000 or so distinct CDR3 sequences, roughly a fifth seen once. Sequencing used blood. The receptor set was obtained from a woman aged 50 to 65 with Graves' hyperthyroidism.

The chain is built from TRBV28 and TRBJ2-7; tentatively, D is TRBD1 (5 bases). V shed 2 bases and J shed 4 bases, with 12 bases lying between them. CDR1 and CDR2 (germline): MDHEN, SYDVKM. This CDR3 has 14 residues. The CDR3 DNA sequence: TGTGCCAGCAGTTTAACAGGTTCTGGGTACGAGCAGTACGTC. This gives the protein CASSLTGSGYEQYV.

In this sample, this clonotype turned up many times. The chain uses TRBV2 and TRBJ1-2; perhaps TRBD1 as D (6 bases). Germline CDR1 is SNHLY and CDR2 is FYNNEI. Trimming took 8 bases from V and 4 from J, leaving 17 bases between them. This CDR3 spans 14 amino acids. The CDR3 is CASFSGGASYGYTF. The CDR3 DNA reads as TGTGCCAGCTTCAGCGGGGGCGCCTCCTATGGCTACACCTTC.

Ten or more counts support this clonotype. The chain has TRBV20-1 and TRBJ2-3; the match to TRBD2 covers 10 bases. Germline V lookup: CDR1 DFQATT, CDR2 SNEGSKA (reference sequence). CDR3 length: 17 amino acids. V lost 1 base, J lost 3 bases, and 10 bases stayed unmatched. The CDR3 region is CSARGATSGIGTDTQYF. In DNA form, the CDR3 reads TGCAGTGCTAGAGGGGCCACTAGCGGGATAGGGACAGATACGCAGTATTTT.

This clonotype was seen more than once but under ten times. The chain has TRBV2 and TRBJ2-1; a possible D gene is TRBD1 (6 bases). This CDR3 comprises 15 residues. V was shortened by 8 bases and J by 5 bases, with 19 bases between the two germline ends. Germline lookup yields CDR1 SNHLY and CDR2 FYNNEI. DNA of the CDR3: TGTGCCAGCTATCTTCCCGGGACACTAAACAATGAGCAGTTCTTC. Protein product: CASYLPGTLNNEQFF. Full variable domain (rest looked up from reference TRBV2 and TRBJ2-1): EPEVTQTPSHQVTQMGQEVILRCVPISNHLYFYWYRQILGQKVEFLVSFYNNEISEKSEIFDDQFSVERPDGSNFTLKIRSTKLEDSAMYFCASYLPGTLNNEQFFGPGTRLTVL.

A note on this clonotype: A much larger clone sits a single nucleotide away, making a read error possible. CDR3 protein: CASSYAGVPNTEAFF. The DNA for the CDR3 is TGTGCCAGCAGTTACGCAGGGGTGCCGAACACTGAAGCTTTCTTT. The rearrangement joins TRBV6-2 or TRBV6-3 to TRBJ1-1; D might be TRBD1 (6 bases). The CDR3 has 15 amino acids. Trimming stripped 2 bases from V and 1 base from J, with 11 bases between. Looked up from germline, CDR1 is MNHEY and CDR2 is SVGEGT.

This clonotype has ten or more counts. This chain links TRBV27 with TRBJ1-2; 7 bases align to TRBD1. CDR1 and CDR2 (germline): MNHEY, SMNVEV (reference sequence). The V and J ends lost 5 bases and 4 bases, in that order; junction bases with no gene match: 10. The CDR3 consists of 15 residues. The CDR3: CASSARQGSIYGYTF. Here the CDR3 DNA reads TGTGCCAGCAGTGCACGACAGGGCTCAATCTATGGCTACACCTTC.

In its sample, this clonotype was seen many times. The chain has TRBV6-1 and TRBJ2-7; TRBD1 aligns across 7 bases. Germline V gene lookup returns CDR1 MNHNS and CDR2 SASEGT. The CDR3 spans 13 residues. V lost 8 bases to trimming and J lost 2 bases; unmatched junction nucleotides: 6. In DNA, the CDR3 is TGTGCCAGCGCCGGGACAGCCACCTACGAGCAGTACTTC. Its protein is CASAGTATYEQYF.

The chain joins TRBV10-3 to TRBJ2-5, with 9 bases that match TRBD1. CDR3 length: 14 amino acids. The germline V gene has CDR1 ENHRY and CDR2 SYGVKD. V was pared by 10 bases and J by 4 bases, with 10 bases of the junction left unmatched. CDR3 loop: CATGGGGQGETQYF. DNA of the CDR3: TGTGCCACCGGTGGGGGGGGACAGGGAGAGACCCAGTACTTC.

Remarks on this clonotype: At one of its ends the junction is not consistent with the germline gene, which may arise from a read error. The chain uses TRBV6-1 and TRBJ2-3; D not resolved. The V gene's germline CDR1 is MNHNS and CDR2 SASEGT. The CDR3 extends over 15 amino acids. CDR3 in DNA: TGTGCCAGCAGTGAATTAACAAGAAGCACAGATACGCAGTGTTTT. Protein product: CASSELTRSTDTQCF.

Many counts were recorded for this clonotype. V gene TRBV2 combines with J gene TRBJ1-4, with TRBD1 as a possible D gene (5 bases). The germline V gene encodes CDR1 SNHLY and CDR2 FYNNEI. Trimming took off 8 bases at V and 1 base at J, with 14 bases between the two ends. There are 15 residues in the CDR3. CDR3 sequence reads: CASQDTGRTNEKLFF. The CDR3 region has the DNA TGTGCCAGCCAGGATACGGGGCGAACTAATGAAAAACTGTTTTTT.

The gene calls are TRBV2 and TRBJ2-1; 11 nucleotides agree with TRBD1. V shed 7 bases, J shed 4 bases, and the junction held 6 bases outside the gene matches. CDR3 size: 15 residues. The germline V gene has CDR1 SNHLY and CDR2 FYNNEI. In DNA form, the CDR3 reads TGTGCCAGCATTGCTGGACAGGGGGCTTACAATGAGCAGTTCTTC. Residues: CASIAGQGAYNEQFF.

The chain combines TRBV7-3 with TRBJ2-1, with a weak D call TRBD1 (5 bases). Germline V lookup: CDR1 SGHTA, CDR2 FQGTGA. There are 15 residues in the CDR3. V lost 0 bases to trimming and J lost 5 bases, with 11 bases between them. In DNA, the CDR3 is TGTGCCAGCAGCTTAACCCAGGGAAGAAACAATGAGCAGTTCTTC. Amino acid sequence: CASSLTQGRNNEQFF.

This rearrangement joins TRBV6-1 to TRBJ2-7; D is undetermined. V was shortened by 2 bases and J by 6 bases, with 2 bases between the two germline ends. CDR3 length: 10 amino acids. Germline-derived CDR1 and CDR2 are MNHNS and SASEGT. The DNA for the CDR3 is TGTGCCAGCAGTGAATTCGAGCAGTACTTC. This translates into CASSEFEQYF.

The CDR3 nucleotides are TGTGCCAGCAGTCCACCGACAGTTCGCCTATACAATGAGCAGTTCTTC. It encodes CASSPPTVRLYNEQFF. The V and J genes are TRBV12-3 or TRBV12-4 and TRBJ2-1; TRBD1 might be the D (5 bases). V lost 5 bases and J 4 bases, leaving 18 bases between the germline ends. The CDR3 is 16 residues long.

In this sample, this clonotype turned up many times. This chain connects TRBV2 to TRBJ1-2, with no clear D. Germline loops: CDR1 SNHLY, CDR2 FYNNEI. V was clipped by 5 bases and J by 0 bases, with 13 bases between them. There are 15 residues in the CDR3. This chain's CDR3 is CASSPSRATNYGYTF. As DNA, the CDR3 is TGTGCCAGCAGTCCTTCGCGGGCAACTAACTATGGCTACACCTTC.

This clonotype appeared many times. This sequence joins TRBV5-1 and TRBJ2-5, with TRBD2 as a possible D gene (6 bases). Germline V CDR1 and CDR2: SGHRS, YFSETQ. The V gene lost 0 bases and the J gene lost 5 bases, with 17 bases spanning the gap. CDR3 size: 16 residues. CDR3 residues: CASSLGFFGSEETQYF. In DNA, the CDR3 is TGCGCCAGCAGCTTGGGGTTTTTCGGGAGCGAGGAGACCCAGTACTTC.

The V gene is TRBV2, the J gene TRBJ1-2, with D maybe TRBD1 (5 bases). The V and J ends lost 2 bases and 4 bases respectively, with 14 bases between them. The V gene's germline CDR1 is SNHLY and CDR2 FYNNEI. CDR3 length: 15 amino acids. Written as DNA, the CDR3 is TGTGCCAGCAGTGAAACAGGCCCTACCGTCTATGGCTACACCTTC. It encodes CASSETGPTVYGYTF.

This rearrangement joins TRBV7-9 to TRBJ2-1, with 10 bases matching TRBD2. Germline V gene sequence: CDR1 SEHNR, CDR2 FQNEAQ (reference sequence). Trimming cost V 5 bases and J 4 bases; bases outside gene matches: 11. CDR3 length: 17 residues. The CDR3 DNA is TGTGCCAGCAGCGAGGGACTAGCGACTCTCCTTTACAATGAGCAGTTCTTC. Its translation is CASSEGLATLLYNEQFF. The complete variable domain, with remaining parts taken from reference TRBV7-9 and TRBJ2-1, reads DTGVSQNPRHKITKRGQNVTFRCDPISEHNRLYWYRQTLGQGPEFLTYFQNEAQLEKSRLLSDRFSAERPKGSFSTLEIQRTEQGDSAMYLCASSEGLATLLYNEQFFGPGTRLTVL.

The chain recombines TRBV16 with TRBJ1-2; tentatively, D is TRBD1 (6 bases). CDR1 KGHSY and CDR2 FQNENV come from the germline V gene. CDR3 length equals 14 residues. Trimming took 1 base from V and 4 from J, leaving 10 bases between them. CDR3 loop: CASSQFATGYGYTF. The DNA for the CDR3 is TGTGCCAGCAGCCAATTCGCGACAGGCTATGGCTACACCTTC.

The V gene is TRBV2, the J gene TRBJ1-5; D remains unclear. CDR3 size: 13 residues. From germline, CDR1 is SNHLY and CDR2 FYNNEI. V shed 1 base and J shed 7 bases, with 8 bases lying between them. The CDR3 DNA sequence: TGTGCCAGCAGTGAAGGGGGAGCGCAGCCCCAGCATTTT. Its translation is CASSEGGAQPQHF.

There are many counts of this clonotype. V gene TRBV7-9 combines with J gene TRBJ2-1; TRBD2 matches at 8 bases. Germline CDR1 SEHNR, CDR2 FQNEAQ (reference sequence). This CDR3 has 15 amino acids. J gave up 4 bases and V 5 bases, and 7 bases lay outside the gene matches. The CDR3 protein is CASSMSGRQYNEQFF. The CDR3 nucleotides are TGTGCCAGCAGCATGAGCGGGAGACAATACAATGAGCAGTTCTTC.

The table lists this clonotype with many counts. The V gene is TRBV27, the J gene TRBJ1-1; no definite D call. V was shortened by 0 bases and J by 1 base, with 6 bases between the two germline ends. Germline lookup yields CDR1 MNHEY and CDR2 SMNVEV (reference sequence). The CDR3 spans 14 residues. The CDR3 region is CASSLSYGNTEAFF. The CDR3, as DNA: TGTGCCAGCAGTTTATCATATGGGAACACTGAAGCTTTCTTT.

This clonotype showed up many times. The genes are TRBV7-9 and TRBJ2-1; 14 nucleotides match TRBD2. Germline lookup yields CDR1 SEHNR and CDR2 FQNEAQ (reference sequence). The CDR3 contains 15 residues. The V segment lost 5 bases and the J segment 9 bases; nucleotides outside the gene matches: 6. CDR3 bases: TGTGCCAGCAGCGGGGGACTAGCGGGAGTTAGTGAGCAGTTCTTC. This sequence encodes CASSGGLAGVSEQFF.

The V call is TRBV12-3 or TRBV12-4, the J call TRBJ1-5; the D gene is possibly TRBD1 (5 bases). The CDR3 sequence is 15 residues long. The V gene lost 3 bases and the J gene lost 0 bases, with 9 bases spanning the gap. The CDR3 protein is CASSLTVYSNQPQHF. CDR3 DNA sequence: TGTGCCAGCAGTTTGACAGTTTATAGCAATCAGCCCCAGCATTTT.

This clonotype was detected only a few times. The V gene is TRBV9, the J gene TRBJ2-7; D is possibly TRBD1 or TRBD2 (5 bases each). The CDR3 is 14 residues long. Germline CDR1 is SGDLS and CDR2 is YYNGEE. The germline V and J ends were trimmed by 0 bases and 4 bases, with 11 bases remaining between them. The CDR3, as DNA: TGTGCCAGCAGCGTAGGGGGCGCGGGTTACGAGCAGTACTTC. This gives the protein CASSVGGAGYEQYF. Complete variable domain (other parts from reference TRBV9 and TRBJ2-7): DSGVTQTPKHLITATGQRVTLRCSPRSGDLSVYWYQQSLDQGLQFLIQYYNGEERAKGNILERFSAQQFPDLHSELNLSSLELGDSALYFCASSVGGAGYEQYFGPGTRLTVT.

In its sample, this clonotype was seen many times. V and J are TRBV3-1 and TRBJ1-2, with D hard to call. This CDR3 spans 14 amino acids. From germline, CDR1 is LGHDT and CDR2 YNNKEL (reference sequence). V lost 4 bases, J lost 3 bases, and 12 bases lay in between. CDR3 sequence reads: CASSRTKGDYGYTF. The CDR3 DNA sequence: TGTGCCAGCAGCCGTACAAAGGGCGACTATGGCTACACCTTC.

The rearrangement uses TRBV28 and TRBJ2-2; 9 bases fit TRBD1. Germline V gene sequence: CDR1 MDHEN, CDR2 SYDVKM. V shed 5 bases, J shed 2 bases, and the junction held 9 bases outside the gene matches. The CDR3 covers 17 residues. The CDR3: CASSQTGTGTNTGELFF. In nucleotides, the CDR3 is TGTGCCAGCAGTCAAACCGGGACAGGGACCAACACCGGGGAGCTGTTTTTT.

The chain carries TRBV6-6 and TRBJ1-2; D perhaps matches TRBD1 (6 bases). V was cut by 2 bases and J by 5 bases, with 12 bases left in between. Looked up from germline, CDR1 is MNHNY and CDR2 is SVGAGI (reference sequence). The CDR3 contains 14 residues. CDR3 protein: CASSYGARGYGYTF. The CDR3 nucleotides are TGTGCCAGCAGTTACGGGGCGAGGGGGTATGGCTACACCTTC.

CDR3 region: CASSPEARDEQYF. For the CDR3, the DNA is TGTGCCAGCAGTCCCGAAGCTAGGGACGAGCAGTACTTC. V is TRBV6-1 and J is TRBJ2-7; D is undetermined. V was trimmed by 5 bases and J by 5 bases, leaving 13 bases between them. The length of the CDR3 is 13 residues. Germline values: CDR1 MNHNS, CDR2 SASEGT.

This clonotype was picked up many times. The rearrangement uses TRBV9 and TRBJ2-7; 7 bases agree with TRBD2. The CDR3 totals 14 residues. V was pared by 4 bases and J by 0 bases, with 4 bases of the junction left unmatched. Germline CDR1 and CDR2: SGDLS and YYNGEE. Here the CDR3 reads CASSPRDYSYEQYF. CDR3 coding DNA: TGTGCCAGCAGCCCGAGGGACTACTCCTACGAGCAGTACTTC.